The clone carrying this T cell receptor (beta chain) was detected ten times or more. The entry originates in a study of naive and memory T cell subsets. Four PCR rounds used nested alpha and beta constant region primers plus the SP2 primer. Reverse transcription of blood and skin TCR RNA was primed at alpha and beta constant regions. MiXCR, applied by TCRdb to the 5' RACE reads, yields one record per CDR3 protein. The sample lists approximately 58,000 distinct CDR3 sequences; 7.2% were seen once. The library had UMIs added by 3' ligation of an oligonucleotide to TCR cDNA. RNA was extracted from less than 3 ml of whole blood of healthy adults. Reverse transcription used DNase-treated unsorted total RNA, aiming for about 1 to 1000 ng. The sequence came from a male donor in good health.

The CDR3 protein is CASSHGTAQGGEYF. In DNA form, the CDR3 reads TGTGCCAGCAGCCACGGGACGGCTCAGGGCGGGGAGTACTTC. V and J are TRBV3-1 and TRBJ2-7; TRBD2 might be the D (6 bases). CDR1 is LGHDT, CDR2 YNNKEL, per germline (reference sequence). The CDR3 loop spans 14 amino acids. V was clipped by 3 bases and J by 11 bases, with 20 bases between them.